This T cell receptor (beta chain) is from a study of blood T cell repertoires in COVID-19. On the study more broadly: From the United States, Italy and Spain came samples of acute and convalescent COVID-19. PBMCs, B-cell-depleted T cells, or T cells provided the cDNA or gDNA that made up the material.

After removal of 0 bases from V and 8 bases from J, the junction contained 7 bases not matched to a gene. The CDR3 totals 17 residues. From germline, CDR1 is SGHTA and CDR2 FQGNSA. Under the authors' procedure: Reference gene primer amplification gave estimated nucleated cell counts. TCRdb's table, derived via immunoSEQ multiplex PCR, lists solely in-frame clones and lacks some. The V and J calls and clone size are taken from that table; D and trimming were inferred from the DNA. The sample yields about 300,000 clones, over 70% seen once. This chain uses TRBV7-2 with TRBJ2-1; 13 nucleotides match TRBD2. The TCR was taken from a woman between 45 and 60 years old with acute or convalescent COVID-19. Specimen: peripheral blood. This chain's CDR3 is CASSLAPLAGGADEQFF. CDR3 sequence (DNA): TGTGCCAGCAGCTTAGCTCCACTAGCGGGAGGGGCGGATGAGCAGTTCTTC.